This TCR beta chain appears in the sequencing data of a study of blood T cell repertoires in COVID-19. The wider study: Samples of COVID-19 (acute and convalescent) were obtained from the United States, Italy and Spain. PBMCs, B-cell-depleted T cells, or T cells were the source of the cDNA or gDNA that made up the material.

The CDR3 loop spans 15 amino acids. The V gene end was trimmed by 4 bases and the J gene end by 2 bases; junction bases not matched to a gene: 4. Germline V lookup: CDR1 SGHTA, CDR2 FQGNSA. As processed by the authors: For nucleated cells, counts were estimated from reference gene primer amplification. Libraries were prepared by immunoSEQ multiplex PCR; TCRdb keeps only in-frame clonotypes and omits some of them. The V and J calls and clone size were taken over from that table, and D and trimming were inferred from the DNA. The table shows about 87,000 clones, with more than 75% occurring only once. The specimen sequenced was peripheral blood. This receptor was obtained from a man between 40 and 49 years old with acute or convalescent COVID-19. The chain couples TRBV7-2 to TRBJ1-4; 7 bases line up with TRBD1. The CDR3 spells CASSSSGGTNEKLFF. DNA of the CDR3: TGTGCCAGCAGCTCGTCAGGGGGGACTAATGAAAAACTGTTTTTT.